These 14 T cell receptor beta chains came from one sample sequenced in a study of long-term antiretroviral therapy in people with HIV. A v3.0 immunoSEQ assay was performed at survey level. Profiled with immunoSEQ multiplex PCR; TCRdb holds only in-frame clones, not every one. The sample carries approximately 21,000 clones, 81% recorded once. The sample was unsorted PBMCs, taken 1.5 years after starting antiretroviral therapy. Receptors were obtained from a man aged 25-45 years with HIV.

Only a few counts were recorded for this clone. The chain couples TRBV5-6 to TRBJ2-7; the match to TRBD1 covers 9 bases. V lost 3 bases to trimming and J lost 5 bases; unmatched junction nucleotides: 9. The CDR3 is 15 residues long. Looked up from germline, CDR1 is SGHDT and CDR2 is YYEEEE. CDR3 residues: CASSSGQGRTHEQYF. In DNA, the CDR3 is TGTGCCAGCAGCTCGGGACAGGGAAGGACCCACGAGCAGTACTTC. Full variable domain (rest looked up from reference TRBV5-6 and TRBJ2-7): DAGVTQSPTHLIKTRGQQVTLRCSPKSGHDTVSWYQQALGQGPQFIFQYYEEEERQRGNFPDRFSGHQFPNYSSELNVNALLLGDSALYLCASSSGQGRTHEQYFGPGTRLTVT.

The V gene is TRBV7-2, the J gene TRBJ2-1; 15 bases map to TRBD2. The CDR3 contains 16 residues. Germline CDR1 is SGHTA and CDR2 is FQGNSA. V lost 5 bases and J lost 9; bases outside the gene matches: 8. CDR3 region: CASSPGTSGRRGEQFF. The CDR3 DNA sequence: TGTGCCAGCAGCCCCGGGACTAGCGGGAGGAGAGGTGAGCAGTTCTTC.

The chain combines TRBV7-6 with TRBJ1-5; D gene uncertain. CDR1 and CDR2 from the germline V gene are SGHVS and FNYEAQ. CDR3 length: 14 amino acids. V was cut by 1 base and J by 2 bases, with 6 bases left in between. This CDR3 reads CASSLGVGNQPQHF. The CDR3 DNA follows: TGTGCCAGCAGCTTAGGGGTTGGCAATCAGCCCCAGCATTTT.

The chain couples TRBV5-1 to TRBJ2-5; D may be TRBD2 (6 bases). This CDR3 region has 15 residues. V lost 5 bases and J lost 1, with 15 bases in between. Germline V gene data show CDR1 as SGHRS and CDR2 as YFSETQ. The CDR3 sequence: CASRDGSGTQETQYF. The CDR3 region has the DNA TGCGCCAGCAGGGACGGGAGTGGGACCCAAGAGACCCAGTACTTC.

The chain is built from TRBV5-4 and TRBJ2-5; 14 positions agree with TRBD2. V lost 3 bases to trimming and J lost 5 bases; unmatched junction nucleotides: 3. CDR3 length: 15 amino acids. Germline CDR1 is SGHNT and CDR2 is YYREEE (reference sequence). CDR3 nucleotides: TGTGCCAGCAGCTCCAGGACTAGCGGGAGGGAGACCCAGTACTTC. It translates to CASSSRTSGRETQYF.

The rearrangement uses TRBV5-6 and TRBJ2-7; 8 bases align to TRBD1. Germline V gives CDR1 SGHDT, CDR2 YYEEEE. The CDR3 has 15 residues. V lost 4 bases to trimming and J lost 2 bases; unmatched junction nucleotides: 8. The CDR3: CASSVAGTGTYEQYF. In DNA, the CDR3 is TGTGCCAGCAGCGTCGCCGGGACAGGAACCTACGAGCAGTACTTC.

The rearrangement uses TRBV7-2 and TRBJ2-7; the match to TRBD2 covers 7 bases. V was clipped by 4 bases and J by 3 bases; unmatched bases: 3. Germline V lookup: CDR1 SGHTA, CDR2 FQGNSA. This CDR3 contains 13 residues. The CDR3 nucleotides read TGTGCCAGCAGCTACGGGGGGAGCTACGAGCAGTACTTC. Translated, it gives CASSYGGSYEQYF.

The chain joins TRBV28 to TRBJ2-1, with a possible D match to TRBD2 (7 bases). Germline-derived CDR1 and CDR2 are MDHEN and SYDVKM. This CDR3 spans 16 amino acids. V lost 7 bases and J lost 5, with 21 bases in between. CDR3 nucleotides: TGTGCCAGCATTAACTCGGACGGGGGGCTAAACAATGAGCAGTTCTTC. It specifies CASINSDGGLNNEQFF.

The CDR3 loop reads CASSTGGKTNEKLFF. The CDR3 DNA is TGTGCCAGCAGTACGGGGGGGAAGACTAATGAAAAACTGTTTTTT. The genes are TRBV6-1 and TRBJ1-4; TRBD1 is a possible D gene (5 bases). The CDR3 length is 15 residues. With 5 bases removed from V and 2 bases from J, the gap between germline ends came to 12 bases. The germline V gene has CDR1 MNHNS and CDR2 SASEGT.

The V gene is TRBV7-9, the J gene TRBJ1-2, with 7 nucleotides matching TRBD1. CDR3 length equals 16 residues. V was pared by 4 bases and J by 1 base, with 9 bases of the junction left unmatched. The germline V gene has CDR1 SEHNR and CDR2 FQNEAQ (reference sequence). The DNA of the CDR3 is TGTGCCAGCAGCTCAAGGAGGACAGGCTTTAACTATGGCTACACCTTC. It specifies CASSSRRTGFNYGYTF.

V and J are TRBV29-1 and TRBJ2-1; unclear D gene. CDR1 is SQVTM, CDR2 ANQGSEA, per germline. This CDR3 has 12 amino acids. V shed 3 bases and J shed 7 bases, with 10 bases lying between them. This chain's CDR3 is CSVEAHQNEQFF. The CDR3 DNA follows: TGCAGCGTTGAGGCTCACCAGAATGAGCAGTTCTTC.

This clone appeared a few times. This chain links TRBV30 with TRBJ2-1; D remains unclear. Trimming left V 4 bases short and J 6 bases short, with 7 bases between. The CDR3 loop spans 11 amino acids. Germline V CDR1 and CDR2: GTSNPN, SVGIG (reference sequence). CDR3 in DNA: TGTGCCTGGAAGATGGTCAATGAGCAGTTCTTC. This codes for CAWKMVNEQFF.

The J gene is TRBJ2-5, the V gene TRBV4-3; no reliable D call. With 2 bases removed from V and 2 bases from J, the gap between germline ends came to 9 bases. The V gene's germline CDR1 is LGHNA and CDR2 YSLEER. The CDR3 is 14 amino acids. The CDR3 protein is CASSQWLNQETQYF. The CDR3 DNA follows: TGCGCCAGCAGCCAATGGTTGAATCAAGAGACCCAGTACTTC.

The chain couples TRBV28 to TRBJ1-4; TRBD1 is a possible D gene (5 bases). Germline V gene lookup returns CDR1 MDHEN and CDR2 SYDVKM. Trimming took 3 bases from V and 6 from J, leaving 14 bases between them. CDR3 size: 15 residues. CDR3 sequence: CASSFRGVEDEKLFF. CDR3 nucleotides: TGTGCCAGCAGTTTCCGGGGGGTTGAGGATGAAAAACTGTTTTTT.